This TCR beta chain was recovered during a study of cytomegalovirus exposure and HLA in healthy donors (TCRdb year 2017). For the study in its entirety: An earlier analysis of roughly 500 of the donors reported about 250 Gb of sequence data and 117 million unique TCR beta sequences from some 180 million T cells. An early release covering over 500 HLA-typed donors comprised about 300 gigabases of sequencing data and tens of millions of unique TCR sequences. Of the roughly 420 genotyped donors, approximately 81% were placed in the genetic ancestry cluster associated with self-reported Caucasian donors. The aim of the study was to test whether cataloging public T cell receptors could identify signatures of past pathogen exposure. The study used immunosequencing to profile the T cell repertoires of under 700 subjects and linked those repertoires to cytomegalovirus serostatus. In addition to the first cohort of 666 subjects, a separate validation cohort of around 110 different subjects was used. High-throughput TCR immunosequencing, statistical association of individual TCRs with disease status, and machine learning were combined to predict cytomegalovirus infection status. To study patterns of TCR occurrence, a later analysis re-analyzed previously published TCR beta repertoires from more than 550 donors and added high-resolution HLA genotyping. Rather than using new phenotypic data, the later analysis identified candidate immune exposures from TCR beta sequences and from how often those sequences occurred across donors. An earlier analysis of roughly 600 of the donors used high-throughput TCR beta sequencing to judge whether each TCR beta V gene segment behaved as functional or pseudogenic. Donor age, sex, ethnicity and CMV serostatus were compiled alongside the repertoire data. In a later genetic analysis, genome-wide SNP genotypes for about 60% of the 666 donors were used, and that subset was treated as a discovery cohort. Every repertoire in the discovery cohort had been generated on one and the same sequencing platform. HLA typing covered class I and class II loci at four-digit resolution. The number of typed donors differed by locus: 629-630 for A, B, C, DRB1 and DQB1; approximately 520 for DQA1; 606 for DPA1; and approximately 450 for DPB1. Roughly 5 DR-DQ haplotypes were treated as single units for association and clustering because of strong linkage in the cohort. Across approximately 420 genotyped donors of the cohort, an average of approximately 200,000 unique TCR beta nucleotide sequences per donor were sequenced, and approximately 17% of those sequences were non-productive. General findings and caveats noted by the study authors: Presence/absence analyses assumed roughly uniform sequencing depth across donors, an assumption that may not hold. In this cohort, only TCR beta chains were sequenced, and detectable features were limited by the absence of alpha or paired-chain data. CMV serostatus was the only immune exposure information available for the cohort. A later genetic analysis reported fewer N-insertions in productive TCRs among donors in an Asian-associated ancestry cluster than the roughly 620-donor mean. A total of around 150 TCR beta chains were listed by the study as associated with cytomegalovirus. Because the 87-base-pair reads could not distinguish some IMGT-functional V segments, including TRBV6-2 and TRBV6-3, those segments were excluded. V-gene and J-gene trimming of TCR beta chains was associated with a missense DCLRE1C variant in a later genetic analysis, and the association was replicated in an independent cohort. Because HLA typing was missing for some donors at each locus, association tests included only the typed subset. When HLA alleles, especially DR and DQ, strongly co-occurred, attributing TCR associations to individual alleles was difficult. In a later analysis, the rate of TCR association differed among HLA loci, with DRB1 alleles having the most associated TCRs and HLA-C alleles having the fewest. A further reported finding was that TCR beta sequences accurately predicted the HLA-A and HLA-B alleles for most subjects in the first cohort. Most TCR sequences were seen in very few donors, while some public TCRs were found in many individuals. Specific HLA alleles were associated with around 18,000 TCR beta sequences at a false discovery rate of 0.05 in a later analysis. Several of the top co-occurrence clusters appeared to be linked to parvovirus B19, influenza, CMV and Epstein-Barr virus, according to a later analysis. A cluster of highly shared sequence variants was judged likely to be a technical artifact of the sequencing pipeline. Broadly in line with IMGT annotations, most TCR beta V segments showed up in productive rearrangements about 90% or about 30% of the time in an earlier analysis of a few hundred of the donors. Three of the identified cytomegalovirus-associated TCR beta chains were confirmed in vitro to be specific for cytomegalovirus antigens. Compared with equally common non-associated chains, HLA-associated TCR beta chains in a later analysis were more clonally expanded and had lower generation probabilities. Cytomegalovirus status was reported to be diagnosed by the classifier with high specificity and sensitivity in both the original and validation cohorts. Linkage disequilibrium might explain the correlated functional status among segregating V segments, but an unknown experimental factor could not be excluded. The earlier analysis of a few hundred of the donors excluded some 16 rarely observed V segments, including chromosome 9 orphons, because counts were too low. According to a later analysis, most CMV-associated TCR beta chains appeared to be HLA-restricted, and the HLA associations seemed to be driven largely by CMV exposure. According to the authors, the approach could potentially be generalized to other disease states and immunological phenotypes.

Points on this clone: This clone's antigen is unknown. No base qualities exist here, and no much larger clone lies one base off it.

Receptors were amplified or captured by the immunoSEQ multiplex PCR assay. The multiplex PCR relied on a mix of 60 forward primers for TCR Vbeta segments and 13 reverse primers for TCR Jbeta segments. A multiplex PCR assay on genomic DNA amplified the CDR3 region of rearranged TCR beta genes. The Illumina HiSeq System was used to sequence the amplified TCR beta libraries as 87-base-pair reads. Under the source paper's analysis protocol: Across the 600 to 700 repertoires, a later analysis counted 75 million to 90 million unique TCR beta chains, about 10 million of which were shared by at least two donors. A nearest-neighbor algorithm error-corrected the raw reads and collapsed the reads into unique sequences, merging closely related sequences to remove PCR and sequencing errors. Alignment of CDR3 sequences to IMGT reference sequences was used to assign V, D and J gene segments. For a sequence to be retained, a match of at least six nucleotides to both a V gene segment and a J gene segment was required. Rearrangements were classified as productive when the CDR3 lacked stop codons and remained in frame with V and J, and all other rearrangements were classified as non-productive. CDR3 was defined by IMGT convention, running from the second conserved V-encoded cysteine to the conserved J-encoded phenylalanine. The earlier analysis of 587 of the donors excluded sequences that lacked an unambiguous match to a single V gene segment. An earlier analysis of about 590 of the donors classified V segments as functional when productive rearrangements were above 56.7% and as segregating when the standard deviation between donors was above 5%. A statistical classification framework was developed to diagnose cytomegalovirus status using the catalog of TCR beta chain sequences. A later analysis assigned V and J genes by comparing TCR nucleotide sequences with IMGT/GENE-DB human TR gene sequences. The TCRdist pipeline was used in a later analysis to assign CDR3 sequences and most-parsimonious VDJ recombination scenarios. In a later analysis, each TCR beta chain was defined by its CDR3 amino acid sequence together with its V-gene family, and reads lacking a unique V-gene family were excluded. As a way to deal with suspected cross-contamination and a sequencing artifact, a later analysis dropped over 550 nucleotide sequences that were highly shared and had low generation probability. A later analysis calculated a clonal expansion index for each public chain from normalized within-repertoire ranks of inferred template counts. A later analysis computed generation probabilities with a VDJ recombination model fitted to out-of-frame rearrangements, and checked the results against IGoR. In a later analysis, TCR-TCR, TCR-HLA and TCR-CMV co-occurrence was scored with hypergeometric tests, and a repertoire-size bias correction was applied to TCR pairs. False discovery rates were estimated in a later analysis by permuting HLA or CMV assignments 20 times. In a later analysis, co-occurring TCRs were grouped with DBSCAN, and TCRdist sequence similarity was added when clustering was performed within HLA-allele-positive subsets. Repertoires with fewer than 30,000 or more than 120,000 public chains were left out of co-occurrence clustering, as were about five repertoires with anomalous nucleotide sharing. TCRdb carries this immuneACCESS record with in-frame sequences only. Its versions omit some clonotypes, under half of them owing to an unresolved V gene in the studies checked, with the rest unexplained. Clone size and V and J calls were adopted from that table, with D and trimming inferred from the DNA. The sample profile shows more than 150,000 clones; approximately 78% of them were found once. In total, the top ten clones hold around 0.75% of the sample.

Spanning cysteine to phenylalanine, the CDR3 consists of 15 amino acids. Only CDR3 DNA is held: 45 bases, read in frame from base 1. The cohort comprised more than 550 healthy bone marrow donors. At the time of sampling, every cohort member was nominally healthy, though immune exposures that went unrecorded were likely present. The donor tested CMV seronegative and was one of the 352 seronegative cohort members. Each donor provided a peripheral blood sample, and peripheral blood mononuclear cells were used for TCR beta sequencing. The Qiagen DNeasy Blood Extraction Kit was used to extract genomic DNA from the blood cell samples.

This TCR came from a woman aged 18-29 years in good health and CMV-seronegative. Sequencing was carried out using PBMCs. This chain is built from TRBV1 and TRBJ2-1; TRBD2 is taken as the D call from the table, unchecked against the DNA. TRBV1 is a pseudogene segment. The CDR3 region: CTSSQGLASRSEQFF. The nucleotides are TGCACCAGCAGCCAAGGACTAGCGAGCCGGAGTGAGCAGTTCTTC.